A selection of T cell receptor beta chains follows, all from one sample in a study of CD8+ T cells in alopecia areata. The assay was immunoSEQ multiplex PCR, and TCRdb's table has in-frame clones only and misses some. The sample lists roughly 120,000 clones; 35% to 40% were seen once. Sequenced input: CD4+ T cells sorted from blood. These TCRs come from a human donor with alopecia areata. CDR3s include the opening cysteine and the closing phenylalanine or tryptophan. D genes are given only for firm matches. The listing skips clone size in some rows; elsewhere it reads once, few, many or a size class.

TRBJ2-7,NA,TRBV29-1,NA,TGCAGCGTGCGGGGGCTAGCGAAAACCTACGAGCAGTACTTC,CSVRGLAKTYEQYF
TRBJ2-5,few,TRBV10-3,NA,TGTGCCATCAGTGTTCAAGAGACCCAGTACTTC,CAISVQETQYF
TRBJ2-5,NA,TRBV6-5,TRBD2,TGTGCCAGCAGAAAACTAGCGGGAGCCCAAGAGACCCAGTACTTC,CASRKLAGAQETQYF
TRBJ2-1,NA,TRBV30,NA,TGTGCCTGGATCGGGCCGTACTACAATGAGCAGTTCTTC,CAWIGPYYNEQFF
TRBJ1-6,NA,TRBV28,TRBD1,TGTGCCCTTTCCCTGGACAGGGTTCACTCACCCCTCCACTTT,CALSLDRVHSPLHF
TRBJ2-7,NA,TRBV5-4,NA,TGTGCCAGCAGCTTGGGACTGGGGATCAGCGCTCCGGGCCAGGGATACGAGCAGTACTTC,CASSLGLGISAPGQGYEQYF
TRBJ2-7,few,TRBV25-1,NA,TGTGCCAGCGGAACCTACGAGCAGTACTTC,CASGTYEQYF
TRBJ2-5,NA,TRBV7-2,NA,TGTGCCAGCAGCTTAGCCGGCGCCAAGGGAGAGACCCAGTACTTC,CASSLAGAKGETQYF
TRBJ2-7,NA,TRBV29-1,TRBD1,TGCAGCGTATCGCGCGGACAGGGTTACGAGCAGTACTTC,CSVSRGQGYEQYF
TRBJ2-7,few,TRBV7-8,NA,TGTGCCAGCAGCCGCCAGCTAGGCTACGAGCAGTACTTC,CASSRQLGYEQYF
TRBJ2-5,NA,TRBV30,NA,TGTGCCTGGAGTGTCCCGGACTGGTACCAAGAGACCCAGTACTTC,CAWSVPDWYQETQYF
TRBJ1-1,few,TRBV29-1,NA,TGCAGCGTTGTCGTCAGTATGAACACTGAAGCTTTCTTT,CSVVVSMNTEAFF
TRBJ2-1,few,TRBV7-3,NA,TGTGCCAGCAGCTTAACGGGAGGCCCCAATGAGCAGTTCTTC,CASSLTGGPNEQFF
TRBJ2-7,few,TRBV7-2,NA,TGTGCCAGCAGCTTAAGTCCCTTTCTTCGCGAGCAGTACTTC,CASSLSPFLREQYF
TRBJ2-5,few,TRBV29-1,NA,TGCAGCGTTGAAGAGACCCAGTACTTC,CSVEETQYF
TRBJ2-7,few,TRBV29-1,NA,TGCAGCGTGGGGGCCGGCGGGAGTTTACTCGAGCAGTACTTC,CSVGAGGSLLEQYF
TRBJ2-5,NA,TRBV19,TRBD2,TGTGCCAGTATGACCAGGACTAGCGATAGAGTAGAGACCCAGTACTTC,CASMTRTSDRVETQYF
TRBJ2-4,few,TRBV25-1,TRBD1,TGTGCCAGCACCCAGACAGGGGGAAACATTCAGTACTTC,CASTQTGGNIQYF
TRBJ1-2,NA,TRBV7-9,NA,TGTGCCAGCAGCTTCGCAGGGAACTATGGCTACACCTTC,CASSFAGNYGYTF
TRBJ2-3,NA,TRBV5-1,NA,TGCGCCAGCAGCTCCGGGACCCCATCAGATACGCAGTATTTT,CASSSGTPSDTQYF
TRBJ2-1,once,TRBV5-4,NA,TGTGCCAGCACCTCCGCGGGGATCCCCAACAATGAGCAGTTCTTC,CASTSAGIPNNEQFF
TRBJ1-2,NA,TRBV7-2,TRBD1,TGTGCCAGCAGCCCGGACAGGGGGCTGTCCTATGGCTACACCTTC,CASSPDRGLSYGYTF
TRBJ2-1,NA,TRBV4-1,TRBD1,TGCGCCAGCAGCCAAGGGGACAGGAGCTCCTACAATGAGCAGTTCTTC,CASSQGDRSSYNEQFF
TRBJ2-3,few,TRBV10-3,NA,TGTGCCATCAGCCGGGACTCCAATACGCAGTATTTT,CAISRDSNTQYF
TRBJ2-6,NA,TRBV4-3,NA,TGCGCCAGCAGCCACTCAGGGGCTGGGGCCAACGTCCTGACTTTC,CASSHSGAGANVLTF
TRBJ2-7,NA,TRBV30,NA,TGTGCCTGGAGTATGGAAGGCGAGCAGTACTTC,CAWSMEGEQYF
TRBJ2-7,NA,TRBV29-1,NA,TGCAGCGTCGCTGCCTCCCCCGCATGGTCCGAGCAGTACTTC,CSVAASPAWSEQYF
TRBJ2-1,NA,TRBV7-2,TRBD2,TGTGCCAGCAGCTACAGCGGGAGGTCCTACAATGAGCAGTTCTTC,CASSYSGRSYNEQFF
TRBJ2-3,NA,TRBV29-1,NA,TGCAGCTACAGGGGAGGCTGGGCAGATACGCAGTATTTT,CSYRGGWADTQYF
TRBJ2-5,few,TRBV29-1,NA,TGCAGCGTGCGGAGAGATGAGACCCAGTACTTC,CSVRRDETQYF